What follows are 16 T cell receptor beta chains derived from one specimen sequenced in a study of blood T cell repertoires in COVID-19. Sequencing used immunoSEQ multiplex PCR; TCRdb keeps in-frame clones, though not all of them. This repertoire shows around 170,000 clones, 70% to 90% found once; its top ten account for roughly 3.7%. Sequencing was done on a sample of peripheral blood. The receptor source for this set is a young woman with acute or convalescent COVID-19.

CDR3 protein: CASSEGTGYSGGYTF. The DNA of the CDR3 is TGTGCCAGCAGTGAAGGGACAGGGTATTCGGGTGGCTACACCTTC. This chain joins TRBV2 and TRBJ1-2; TRBD1 agrees at 8 bases. The germline CDR1 and CDR2 sequences are SNHLY and FYNNEI. Trimming took 1 base from V and 7 from J; bases not matched to a gene: 8. There are 15 residues in the CDR3.

The chain has TRBV28 and TRBJ1-1, with D unclear. This CDR3 is built from 15 residues. Trimming removed 1 base at V and 1 base at J, with 10 bases between. Germline lookup yields CDR1 MDHEN and CDR2 SYDVKM. The CDR3 DNA sequence: TGTGCCAGCAGTTTATTTGCGGCGCCGAACACTGAAGCTTTCTTT. Protein: CASSLFAAPNTEAFF. Full variable domain (missing parts from reference TRBV28 and TRBJ1-1): DVKVTQSSRYLVKRTGEKVFLECVQDMDHENMFWYRQDPGLGLRLIYFSYDVKMKEKGDIPEGYSVSREKKERFSLILESASTNQTSMYLCASSLFAAPNTEAFFGQGTRLTVV.

This clone was seen just once. The rearrangement links TRBV6-6 to TRBJ2-7; 7 nucleotides match TRBD1. V trimming: 2 bases; J trimming: 3 bases; junction bases outside the gene matches: 4. The germline V gene has CDR1 MNHNY and CDR2 SVGAGI (reference sequence). This CDR3 comprises 14 residues. CDR3 DNA sequence: TGTGCCAGCAGTTACGGGACAGTCTACTACGAGCAGTACTTC. This sequence encodes CASSYGTVYYEQYF.

This chain links TRBV2 with TRBJ2-5; D not certain. Germline values: CDR1 SNHLY, CDR2 FYNNEI. The CDR3 runs 15 residues. The V and J ends lost 3 bases and 2 bases respectively, with 13 bases between them. The CDR3 reads CASSERGSLQETQYF. The CDR3 DNA reads as TGTGCCAGCAGTGAGAGAGGCTCTCTTCAAGAGACCCAGTACTTC.

The V gene is TRBV7-2, the J gene TRBJ2-2; D remains unclear. Looked up from germline, CDR1 is SGHTA and CDR2 is FQGNSA. The length of the CDR3 is 13 residues. V was pared by 7 bases and J by 6 bases, with 12 bases between. The CDR3 DNA sequence: TGTGCCAGCACCCCCCAGACTCCCGGGGAGCTGTTTTTT. Translated, it gives CASTPQTPGELFF.

The rearrangement uses TRBV27 and TRBJ2-2; D is unclear. The CDR3 consists of 14 residues. Germline V gives CDR1 MNHEY, CDR2 SMNVEV (reference sequence). V lost 3 bases to trimming and J lost 8 bases, with 13 bases between them. The CDR3 DNA sequence: TGTGCCAGCAGTTTCTCCCCCGCGGCGGGGGAGCTGTTTTTT. Amino acid sequence: CASSFSPAAGELFF.

The chain carries TRBV2 and TRBJ2-4, with 8 bases identical to TRBD2. Germline V gene sequence: CDR1 SNHLY, CDR2 FYNNEI. V was clipped by 6 bases and J by 3 bases; unmatched bases: 1. This CDR3 has 13 amino acids. The CDR3 sequence: CASRREGKNIQYF. CDR3 nucleotide sequence: TGTGCCAGCAGACGGGAGGGCAAAAACATTCAGTACTTC. Full variable domain (outside the CDR3, taken from reference TRBV2 and TRBJ2-4): EPEVTQTPSHQVTQMGQEVILRCVPISNHLYFYWYRQILGQKVEFLVSFYNNEISEKSEIFDDQFSVERPDGSNFTLKIRSTKLEDSAMYFCASRREGKNIQYFGAGTRLSVL.

The V call is TRBV27, the J call TRBJ2-7; D unresolved. The CDR3 is 17 residues long. Germline V gene data show CDR1 as MNHEY and CDR2 as SMNVEV (reference sequence). V dropped 6 bases and J dropped 2 bases, with 23 bases sitting between them. CDR3 bases: TGTGCCAGCAGCTACTCCCCCCCCGGGTTTCTTCCCTACGAGCAGTACTTC. Translating gives CASSYSPPGFLPYEQYF.

As to this clone: The identical CDR3 is also encoded by other nucleotide sequences in the sample. The chain joins TRBV29-1 to TRBJ1-1; TRBD1 might be the D (5 bases). Looked up from germline, CDR1 is SQVTM and CDR2 is ANQGSEA. The CDR3 consists of 14 residues. CDR3 coding DNA: TGCAGTATCCGACAGCAGGTCATGAACACTGAAGCTTTCTTT. As protein: CSIRQQVMNTEAFF.

The chain recombines TRBV18 with TRBJ1-2; weak D call: TRBD1 (5 bases). The V gene lost 4 bases and the J gene lost 7 bases, with 25 bases spanning the gap. CDR3 length: 17 amino acids. Germline-derived CDR1 and CDR2 are KGHSH and LQKENI. The CDR3 protein is CASSLTRTVRSQGGYTF. CDR3 nucleotides: TGTGCCAGCTCACTCACCCGAACTGTACGATCCCAGGGTGGCTACACCTTC.

The rearrangement links TRBV7-8 to TRBJ1-6; TRBD1 matches 7 bases. With 5 bases clipped from V and 8 bases from J, the junction kept 9 bases outside the gene matches. CDR3 size: 15 residues. The germline gives CDR1 SGHVS, CDR2 FQNEAQ. The CDR3 region has the DNA TGTGCCAGCAGCCTCCAGTCAGGGGGACATTCACCCCTCCACTTT. This encodes CASSLQSGGHSPLHF. Combining the CDR3 with reference TRBV7-8 and TRBJ1-6 gives the whole variable domain GAGVSQSPRYKVAKRGQDVALRCDPISGHVSLFWYQQALGQGPEFLTYFQNEAQLDKSGLPSDRFFAERPEGSVSTLKIQRTQQEDSAVYLCASSLQSGGHSPLHFGNGTRLTVT.

The chain recombines TRBV12-2 with TRBJ1-3. TRBV12-2 is recorded as a pseudogene. The CDR3 length is 13 residues. CDR3 in DNA: TGTGCAAGTCGCTTCCCTTCTGGAAACACCATATATTTT. This translates into CASRFPSGNTIYF.

The count of this clone is one. The chain has TRBV4-1 and TRBJ1-6; tentative D call: TRBD1 (6 bases). V gave up 4 bases and J gave up 0 bases, with 16 bases separating them. Germline V CDR1 and CDR2: MGHRA, YSYEKL. The CDR3 is 18 residues long. The CDR3 DNA reads as TGCGCCAGCAGCCCGCAGGACAGCGCCAGCTCCTATAATTCACCCCTCCACTTT. This codes for CASSPQDSASSYNSPLHF.

A single count supports this clone. The rearrangement links TRBV5-4 to TRBJ2-2, with TRBD1 as a possible D gene (6 bases). V lost 0 bases and J 2 bases, leaving 11 bases between the germline ends. The CDR3 totals 16 residues. The germline CDR1 and CDR2 sequences are SGHNT and YYREEE (reference sequence). The CDR3 loop reads CASSLASGHNTGELFF. In DNA, the CDR3 is TGTGCCAGCAGCTTGGCCTCGGGACATAACACCGGGGAGCTGTTTTTT.

The rearrangement uses TRBV19 and TRBJ2-7; the match to TRBD2 covers 8 bases. The V gene end was trimmed by 4 bases and the J gene end by 2 bases; junction bases not matched to a gene: 1. The CDR3 extends over 13 amino acids. From germline, CDR1 is LNHDA and CDR2 SQIVND (reference sequence). CDR3 sequence: CASSTGGAYEQYF. As DNA, the CDR3 is TGTGCCAGTAGTACCGGGGGGGCCTACGAGCAGTACTTC. The complete variable domain, with remaining parts taken from reference TRBV19 and TRBJ2-7, reads DGGITQSPKYLFRKEGQNVTLSCEQNLNHDAMYWYRQDPGQGLRLIYYSQIVNDFQKGDIAEGYSVSREKKESFPLTVTSAQKNPTAFYLCASSTGGAYEQYFGPGTRLTVT.

The chain carries TRBV19 and TRBJ2-7, with D possibly TRBD2 on 5 matching bases. CDR3 length: 14 amino acids. The germline V gene encodes CDR1 LNHDA and CDR2 SQIVND (reference sequence). Trimming shortened V by 4 bases and J by 7 bases, and 17 bases separated the two germline ends. CDR3 in amino acids: CASSNGGPPGEQYF. CDR3 nucleotide sequence: TGTGCCAGTAGTAACGGCGGACCCCCGGGGGAGCAGTACTTC.